The clone carrying this T cell receptor beta chain was counted between two and nine times. Its antigen is still unknown. The CDR3 is 19 residues long. Per germline, CDR1 SGHRS and CDR2 YFSETQ. Trimming removed 4 bases at V and 7 bases at J, with 31 bases between. These data are taken from a study of T cell responses to AZD1222 COVID-19 vaccine. Study-wide results and limits: Clonal diversity was possibly underestimated, and white British individuals and females predominated among donors.

Libraries were prepared by immunoSEQ multiplex PCR; TCRdb keeps only in-frame clonotypes and omits some of them. The table shows about 120,000 clones, with approximately 86% occurring only once. The V gene is TRBV5-1, the J gene TRBJ2-3, with D perhaps matching TRBD2 (6 bases). The starting material was peripheral blood, obtained on day 0 of AZD1222 vaccination. The TCR originated in an adult in good health. CDR3: CASSNRGSGLPQEPYTQYF. CDR3 in DNA: TGCGCCAGCAGCAACCGGGGCAGCGGGCTTCCCCAGGAACCCTATACGCAGTATTTT.